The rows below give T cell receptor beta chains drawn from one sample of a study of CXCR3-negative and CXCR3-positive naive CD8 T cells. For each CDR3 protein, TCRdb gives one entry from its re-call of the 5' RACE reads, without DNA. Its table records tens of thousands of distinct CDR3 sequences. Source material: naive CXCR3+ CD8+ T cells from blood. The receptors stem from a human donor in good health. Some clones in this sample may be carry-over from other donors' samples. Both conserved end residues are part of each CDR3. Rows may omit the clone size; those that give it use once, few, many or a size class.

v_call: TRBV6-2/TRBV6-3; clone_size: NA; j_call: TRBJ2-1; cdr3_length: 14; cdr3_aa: CASSYFGRINEQFF
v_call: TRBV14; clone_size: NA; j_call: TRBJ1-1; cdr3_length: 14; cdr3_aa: CASNLTGTGTEAFF
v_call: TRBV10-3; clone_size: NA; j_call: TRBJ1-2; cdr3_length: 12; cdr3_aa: CAITDTGRDYTF
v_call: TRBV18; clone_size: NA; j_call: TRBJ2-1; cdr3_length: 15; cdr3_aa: CASSPWTNSYNEQFF
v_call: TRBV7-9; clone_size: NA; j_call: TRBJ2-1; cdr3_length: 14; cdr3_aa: CASSSVHQGNEQFF
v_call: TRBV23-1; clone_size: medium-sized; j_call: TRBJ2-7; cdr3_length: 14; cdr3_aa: CASGGRMPLYEQYF
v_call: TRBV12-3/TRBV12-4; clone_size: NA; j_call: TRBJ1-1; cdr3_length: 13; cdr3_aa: CASRDRERGEAFF
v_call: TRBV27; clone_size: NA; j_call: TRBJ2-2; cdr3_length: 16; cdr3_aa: CASSFPDGLPTGELFF
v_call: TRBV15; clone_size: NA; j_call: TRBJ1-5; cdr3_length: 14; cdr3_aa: CATSQTILDQPQHF
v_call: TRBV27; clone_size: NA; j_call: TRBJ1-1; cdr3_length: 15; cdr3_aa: CASTTRTGVNTEAFF
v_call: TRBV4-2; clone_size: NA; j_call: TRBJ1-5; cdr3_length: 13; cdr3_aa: CASSPGLGRPQHF
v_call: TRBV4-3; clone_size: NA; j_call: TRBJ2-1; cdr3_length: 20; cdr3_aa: CASSQDSRDERGWWGNEQFF
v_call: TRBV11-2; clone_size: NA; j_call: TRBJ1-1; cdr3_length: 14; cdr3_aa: CASSLYTGGTEAFF
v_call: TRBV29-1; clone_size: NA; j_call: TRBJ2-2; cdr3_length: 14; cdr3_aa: CSVERWDRTGELFF
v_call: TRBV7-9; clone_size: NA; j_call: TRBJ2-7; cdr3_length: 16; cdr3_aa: CASSRRTSGVEYEQYF
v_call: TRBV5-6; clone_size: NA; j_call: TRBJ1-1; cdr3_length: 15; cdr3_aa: CASSFVHAGNTEAFF
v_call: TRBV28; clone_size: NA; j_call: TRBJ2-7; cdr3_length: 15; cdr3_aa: CASSLWDLKTYEQYF
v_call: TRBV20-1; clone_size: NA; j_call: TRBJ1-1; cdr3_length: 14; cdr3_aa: CSARAPGFDTEAFF
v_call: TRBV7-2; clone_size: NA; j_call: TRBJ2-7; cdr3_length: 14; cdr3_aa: CASSLGGPSYEQYF
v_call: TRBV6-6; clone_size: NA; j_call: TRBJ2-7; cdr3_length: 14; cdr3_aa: CASRPGLATYEQYF
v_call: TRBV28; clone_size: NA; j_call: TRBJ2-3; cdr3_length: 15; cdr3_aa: CASSPDRGRADTQYF
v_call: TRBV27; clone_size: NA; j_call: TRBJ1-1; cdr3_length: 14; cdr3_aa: CASSSETHAVEAFF
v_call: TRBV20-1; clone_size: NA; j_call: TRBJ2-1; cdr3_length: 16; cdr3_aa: CSARDLSGPSYNEQFF
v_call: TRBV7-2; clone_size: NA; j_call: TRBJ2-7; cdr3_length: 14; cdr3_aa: CASSSRQQRTEQYF
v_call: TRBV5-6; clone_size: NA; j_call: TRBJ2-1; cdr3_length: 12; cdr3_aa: CASRYSEGEQFF
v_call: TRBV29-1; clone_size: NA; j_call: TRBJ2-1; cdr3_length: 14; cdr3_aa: CSVEGQGVADEQFF
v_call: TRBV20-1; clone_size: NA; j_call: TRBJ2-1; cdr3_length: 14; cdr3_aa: CSASQPHNNNEQFF
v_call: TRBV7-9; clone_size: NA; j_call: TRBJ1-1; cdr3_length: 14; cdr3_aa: CASSDPRSYTEAFF
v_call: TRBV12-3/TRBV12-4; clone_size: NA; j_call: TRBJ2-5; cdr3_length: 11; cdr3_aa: CASSGRETQYF
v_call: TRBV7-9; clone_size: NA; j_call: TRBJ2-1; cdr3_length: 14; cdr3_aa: CASSPPGAYNEQFF
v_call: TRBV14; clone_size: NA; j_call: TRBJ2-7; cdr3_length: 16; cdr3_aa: CASSQGGTGLWDEQYF
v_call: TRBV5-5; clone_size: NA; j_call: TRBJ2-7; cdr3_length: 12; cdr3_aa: CASSFSIYEQYF
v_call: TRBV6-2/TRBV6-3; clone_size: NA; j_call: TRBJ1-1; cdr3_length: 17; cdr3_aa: CASSSIRGAYPNTEAFF
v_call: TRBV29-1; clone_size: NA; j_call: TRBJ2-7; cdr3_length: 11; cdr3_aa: CSVEGNEEQYF
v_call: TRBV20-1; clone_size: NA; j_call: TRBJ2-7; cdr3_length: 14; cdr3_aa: CSARRLAGAYEQYF
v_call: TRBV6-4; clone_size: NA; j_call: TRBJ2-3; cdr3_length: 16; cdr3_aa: CASSDGQGDSRDTQYF
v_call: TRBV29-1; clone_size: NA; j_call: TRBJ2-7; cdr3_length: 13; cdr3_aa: CSALLGASYEQYF
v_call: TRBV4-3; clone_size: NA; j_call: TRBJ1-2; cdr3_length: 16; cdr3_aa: CASSQDQYGGSYGYTF
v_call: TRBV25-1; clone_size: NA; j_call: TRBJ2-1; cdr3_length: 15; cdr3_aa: CASSEPRGAYNEQFF
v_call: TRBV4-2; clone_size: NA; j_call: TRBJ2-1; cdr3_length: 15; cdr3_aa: CASSQVQRAYNEQFF
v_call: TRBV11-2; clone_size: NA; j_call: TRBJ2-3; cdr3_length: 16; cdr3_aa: CASSLAGGASTDTQYF
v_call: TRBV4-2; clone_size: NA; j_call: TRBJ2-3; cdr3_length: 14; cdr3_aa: CASKELGVTDTQYF
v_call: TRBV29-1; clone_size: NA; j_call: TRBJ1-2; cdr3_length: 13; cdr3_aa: CSVEGGQYYGYTF
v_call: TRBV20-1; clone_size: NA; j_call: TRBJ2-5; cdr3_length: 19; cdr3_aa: CSARDPRLSGRNGQETQYF
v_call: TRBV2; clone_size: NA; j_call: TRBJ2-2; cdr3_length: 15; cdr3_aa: CASSSSGGDTGELFF
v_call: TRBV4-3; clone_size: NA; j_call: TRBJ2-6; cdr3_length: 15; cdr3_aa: CASSHLESGANVLTF
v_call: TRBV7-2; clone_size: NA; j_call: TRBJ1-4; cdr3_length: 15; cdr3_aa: CASSLVGRTNEKLFF